This T cell receptor (beta chain) comes out of a study of graft-versus-host responses after intestinal transplantation. Clones were read by immunoSEQ multiplex PCR, and TCRdb kept only the in-frame ones, dropping some. The sample yields over 15,000 clones, 33% seen once. By sample fraction, this clone is medium-sized. The V segment lost 8 bases and the J segment 6 bases; nucleotides outside the gene matches: 15. Germline CDR1 reads KGHSH; CDR2 reads LQKENI. The CDR3 is 15 residues long. V usage is TRBV18 and J usage is TRBJ2-7, with 8 bases identical to TRBD1. This specimen was alloreactive CD4+ T cells from a mixed lymphocyte reaction culture, taken before intestinal transplant. Subset noted: CFSE-low proliferating T cells sorted from roughly six-day pre-transplant mixed lymphocyte reaction (GvH or HvG direction). This clonotype was obtained from a human patient who received an intestinal transplant. The chain's CDR3 is CASQKFAGQDGEQYF. CDR3 DNA sequence: TGTGCCAGCCAAAAGTTTGCGGGACAGGACGGCGAGCAGTACTTC.